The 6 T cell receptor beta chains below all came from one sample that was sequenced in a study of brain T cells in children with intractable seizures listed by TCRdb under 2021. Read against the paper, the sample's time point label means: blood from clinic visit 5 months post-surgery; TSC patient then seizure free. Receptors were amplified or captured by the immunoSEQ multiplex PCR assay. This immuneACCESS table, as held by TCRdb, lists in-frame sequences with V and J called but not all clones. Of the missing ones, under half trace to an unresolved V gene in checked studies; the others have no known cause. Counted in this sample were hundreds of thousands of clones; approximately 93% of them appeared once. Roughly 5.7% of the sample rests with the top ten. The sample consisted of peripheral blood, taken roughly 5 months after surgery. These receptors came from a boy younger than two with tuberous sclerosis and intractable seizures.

The CDR3 nucleotides read TGCGCCAGCAGCCTCTTAGCAGGATTTAACACTGAAGCTTTCTTT. The encoded protein is CASSLLAGFNTEAFF. The gene calls are TRBV4-1 and TRBJ1-1; D not certain. V was shortened by 4 bases and J by 2 bases, with 14 bases between the two germline ends. Per the germline V gene, CDR1 is MGHRA and CDR2 is YSYEKL. This CDR3 region has 15 residues.

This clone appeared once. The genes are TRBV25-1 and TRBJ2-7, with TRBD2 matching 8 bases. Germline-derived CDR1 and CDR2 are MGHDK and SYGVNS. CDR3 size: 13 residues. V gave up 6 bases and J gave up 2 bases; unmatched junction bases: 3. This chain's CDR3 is CASRVGGAYEQYF. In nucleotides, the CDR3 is TGTGCCAGCAGGGTCGGGGGGGCCTACGAGCAGTACTTC.

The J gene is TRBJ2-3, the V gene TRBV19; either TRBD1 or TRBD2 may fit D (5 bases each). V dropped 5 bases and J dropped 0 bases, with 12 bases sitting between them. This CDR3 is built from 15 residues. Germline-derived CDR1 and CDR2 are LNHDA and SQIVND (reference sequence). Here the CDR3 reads CASSLRGGSTDTQYF. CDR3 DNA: TGTGCCAGTAGTCTGAGGGGCGGCAGCACAGATACGCAGTATTTT. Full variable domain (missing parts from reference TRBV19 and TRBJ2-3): DGGITQSPKYLFRKEGQNVTLSCEQNLNHDAMYWYRQDPGQGLRLIYYSQIVNDFQKGDIAEGYSVSREKKESFPLTVTSAQKNPTAFYLCASSLRGGSTDTQYFGPGTRLTVL.

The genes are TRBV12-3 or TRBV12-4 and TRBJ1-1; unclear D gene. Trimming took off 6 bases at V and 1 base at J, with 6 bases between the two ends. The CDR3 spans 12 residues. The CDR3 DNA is TGTGCCAGCAGAAGACAGAACACTGAAGCTTTCTTT. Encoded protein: CASRRQNTEAFF.

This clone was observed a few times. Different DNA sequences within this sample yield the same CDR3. In DNA, the CDR3 is TGTGCCAGCAGTTTAGCTCTAAACACTGAAGCTTTCTTT. Amino acids: CASSLALNTEAFF. The genes are TRBV12-3 or TRBV12-4 and TRBJ1-1; no firm D call. This CDR3 contains 13 residues. Trimming removed 0 bases at V and 2 bases at J, with 4 bases between.

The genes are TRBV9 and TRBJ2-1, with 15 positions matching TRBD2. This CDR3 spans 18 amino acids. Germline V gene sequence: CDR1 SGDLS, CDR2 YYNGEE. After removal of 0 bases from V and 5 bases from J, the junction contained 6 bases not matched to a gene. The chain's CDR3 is CASSVGTSGRADHNEQFF. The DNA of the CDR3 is TGTGCCAGCAGCGTAGGGACTAGCGGGAGGGCCGACCACAATGAGCAGTTCTTC.